These 19 T cell receptor beta chains came from one sample sequenced in a study of PD-1 blockade in classical Hodgkin lymphoma. Method: immunoSEQ multiplex PCR; TCRdb's copy keeps in-frame clones and lacks some. Of about 43,000 clones listed, roughly 70% are singletons. All trial patients relapsed after autologous stem cell transplantation. The sequencing here drew on peripheral blood mononuclear cells (PBMCs), taken before the second cycle of nivolumab. Source of these receptors: a human donor with classical Hodgkin lymphoma.

This clone occurred a few times. This chain connects TRBV7-2 to TRBJ2-1; D is undetermined. The CDR3 is 14 amino acids. Germline CDR1 reads SGHTA; CDR2 reads FQGNSA. With 1 base removed from V and 6 bases from J, the gap between germline ends came to 10 bases. DNA for the CDR3: TGTGCCAGCAGCTTAGTAAGGGAATTCAATGAGCAGTTCTTC. It specifies CASSLVREFNEQFF.

This clone was counted only a few times. In the same sample, other DNA sequences code for this CDR3. CDR3 amino acids: CAISEGGGFTQGYTF. The CDR3 DNA reads TGTGCCATCAGTGAAGGAGGGGGCTTCACACAGGGCTACACCTTC. The rearrangement joins TRBV10-3 to TRBJ1-2; 7 bases agree with TRBD1. V was pared by 3 bases and J by 8 bases, with 12 bases of the junction left unmatched. Germline V CDR1 and CDR2: ENHRY, SYGVKD. The CDR3 consists of 15 residues.

The chain recombines TRBV25-1 with TRBJ1-2; D gene uncertain. The V end lost 2 bases, the J end lost 5 bases, and 6 bases lay between the germline ends. Germline values: CDR1 MGHDK, CDR2 SYGVNS. The CDR3 runs to 12 residues. In DNA, the CDR3 is TGTGCCAGCAGTGAAGGGAAATATGGCTACACCTTC. It specifies CASSEGKYGYTF.

The chain couples TRBV27 to TRBJ1-1; perhaps TRBD1 as D (6 bases). V lost 5 bases and J 6 bases, leaving 13 bases between the germline ends. This CDR3 has 13 amino acids. Germline CDR1 MNHEY, CDR2 SMNVEV (reference sequence). The CDR3 DNA follows: TGTGCCAGCAGTACTTACAGGGAATCTGAAGCTTTCTTT. It codes for CASSTYRESEAFF.

This rearrangement joins TRBV7-3 to TRBJ2-7; D remains ambiguous. V was cut by 6 bases and J by 0 bases, with 12 bases left in between. Germline V gene data show CDR1 as SGHTA and CDR2 as FQGTGA. This CDR3 is built from 14 residues. In nucleotides, the CDR3 is TGTGCCAGCAGTTGGACGGGCAACTCCTACGAGCAGTACTTC. Its protein is CASSWTGNSYEQYF.

The V and J genes are TRBV6-1 and TRBJ2-5; tentatively, D is TRBD2 (6 bases). The CDR3 runs to 15 residues. V was trimmed by 5 bases and J by 8 bases, leaving 21 bases between them. From germline, CDR1 is MNHNS and CDR2 SASEGT. The CDR3 region has the DNA TGTGCCAGCAGTAAAAGTATAGCGGCCCAAGGAACCCAGTACTTC. As protein: CASSKSIAAQGTQYF.

This clone was counted between two and nine times. The chain combines TRBV30 with TRBJ1-1, with 7 positions matching TRBD1. The CDR3 consists of 14 residues. With 4 bases clipped from V and 3 bases from J, the junction kept 8 bases outside the gene matches. The germline CDR1 and CDR2 sequences are GTSNPN and SVGIG (reference sequence). CDR3 sequence (DNA): TGTGCCTGGAACCTGGGACAGTTCGACACTGAAGCTTTCTTT. This encodes CAWNLGQFDTEAFF. The full variable domain, with the rest looked up from reference TRBV30 and TRBJ1-1, is SQTIHQWPATLVQPVGSPLSLECTVEGTSNPNLYWYRQAAGRGLQLLFYSVGIGQISSEVPQNLSASRPQDRQFILSSKKLLLSDSGFYLCAWNLGQFDTEAFFGQGTRLTVV.

The CDR3 loop reads CASSPRGSYVDTQYF. The CDR3, as DNA: TGTGCCAGCAGCCCCCGGGGTAGTTACGTAGATACGCAGTATTTT. The V and J genes are TRBV7-6 and TRBJ2-3; maybe TRBD2 (5 bases). Germline CDR1 is SGHVS and CDR2 is FNYEAQ. The CDR3 sequence is 15 residues long. Trimming removed 5 bases at V and 5 bases at J, with 17 bases between.

This clone was counted between two and nine times. The chain couples TRBV30 to TRBJ1-2, with D unresolved. The CDR3 is made up of 11 amino acids. V lost 5 bases and J lost 8, with 12 bases in between. Germline values: CDR1 GTSNPN, CDR2 SVGIG (reference sequence). The CDR3 spells CAWYSGYGYTF. The CDR3 bases are TGTGCCTGGTATTCTGGCTACGGCTACACCTTC.

The chain links TRBV19 to TRBJ2-5; D gene ambiguous. Looked up from germline, CDR1 is LNHDA and CDR2 is SQIVND (reference sequence). V was shortened by 5 bases and J by 5 bases, with 6 bases between the two germline ends. The CDR3 runs to 11 residues. CDR3 region: CASSEKETQYF. DNA of the CDR3: TGTGCCAGTAGTGAGAAGGAGACCCAGTACTTC. The full variable domain, in which reference TRBV19 and TRBJ2-5 provide the parts outside the CDR3, is DGGITQSPKYLFRKEGQNVTLSCEQNLNHDAMYWYRQDPGQGLRLIYYSQIVNDFQKGDIAEGYSVSREKKESFPLTVTSAQKNPTAFYLCASSEKETQYFGPGTRLLVL.

The gene calls are TRBV2 and TRBJ2-3, with 10 bases fitting TRBD2. Trimming cost V 5 bases and J 2 bases; bases outside gene matches: 10. Germline values: CDR1 SNHLY, CDR2 FYNNEI. The CDR3 consists of 17 residues. CDR3 nucleotide sequence: TGTGCCAGCAGTACGAGCGGGACTAGCGCTTTCACAGATACGCAGTATTTT. This sequence encodes CASSTSGTSAFTDTQYF.

The chain uses TRBV9 and TRBJ1-1, with D maybe TRBD1 (6 bases). The CDR3 loop spans 15 amino acids. Germline V lookup: CDR1 SGDLS, CDR2 YYNGEE. V lost 0 bases and J lost 4, with 13 bases in between. The CDR3 here is CASSVVWGRGTEAFF. The CDR3 DNA follows: TGTGCCAGCAGCGTAGTCTGGGGGCGGGGCACTGAAGCTTTCTTT.

The CDR3 loop is CASREISTDTQYF. CDR3 coding DNA: TGTGCCAGCAGAGAAATTAGCACAGATACGCAGTATTTT. The chain combines TRBV6-5 with TRBJ2-3; no firm D call. Germline CDR1 MNHEY, CDR2 SVGAGI. The CDR3 runs 13 residues. V gave up 6 bases and J gave up 0 bases, with 7 bases separating them.

In DNA, the CDR3 is TGTGCCAGCAGCTTGTCGGTCCTCGGGACAATCTCTGGAAACACCATATATTTT. Translation gives CASSLSVLGTISGNTIYF. This sequence joins TRBV7-6 and TRBJ1-3, with D perhaps matching TRBD1 (6 bases). This CDR3 is built from 18 residues. Per germline, CDR1 SGHVS and CDR2 FNYEAQ. Trimming left V 3 bases short and J 0 bases short, with 18 bases between.

The chain employs TRBV4-3 and TRBJ2-7, with TRBD2 matching 12 bases. The CDR3 has 19 residues. CDR1 and CDR2 from the germline V gene are LGHNA and YSLEER. The trim removed 1 base at V and 2 bases at J, leaving 12 bases unmatched. The CDR3 nucleotides are TGCGCCAGCAGCCAAGCCCCGACTAGCGGGAGTGGGCAACCCTACGAGCAGTACTTC. This sequence encodes CASSQAPTSGSGQPYEQYF.

This chain links TRBV4-3 with TRBJ2-5, with 9 bases matching TRBD1. Germline loops: CDR1 LGHNA, CDR2 YSLEER. The trim removed 0 bases at V and 11 bases at J, leaving 7 bases unmatched. The CDR3 extends over 14 amino acids. The CDR3 sequence is CASSQDNRGREQYF. The CDR3, as DNA: TGCGCCAGCAGCCAAGATAACAGGGGGCGGGAGCAGTACTTC.

The V gene is TRBV18, the J gene TRBJ1-2, with TRBD1 matching over 11 bases. V lost 4 bases and J lost 4; bases outside the gene matches: 8. CDR3 length equals 16 residues. CDR1 and CDR2 from the germline V gene are KGHSH and LQKENI. The CDR3 DNA sequence: TGTGCCAGCTCACAATCGTCCGGGACAGGGGGCTATGGCTACACCTTC. Its protein product is CASSQSSGTGGYGYTF.

This rearrangement joins TRBV20-1 to TRBJ2-1; possible D gene TRBD2, 6 bases. The V and J ends lost 7 bases and 8 bases respectively, with 9 bases between them. Germline loops: CDR1 DFQATT, CDR2 SNEGSKA (reference sequence). The CDR3 extends over 10 amino acids. The CDR3 coding sequence is TGCAGTGGGGGGGAGGATGAGCAGTTCTTC. Protein product: CSGGEDEQFF.

The chain employs TRBV29-1 and TRBJ2-6; perhaps TRBD1 as D (5 bases). The CDR3 spans 13 residues. Trimming removed 4 bases from V and 2 bases from J, with 6 bases in between. Germline CDR1 and CDR2: SQVTM and ANQGSEA. The CDR3 spells CSVVRAGANVLTF. The CDR3 bases are TGCAGCGTTGTCAGGGCTGGGGCCAACGTCCTGACTTTC.